This T cell receptor (beta chain) was captured in a study of OX40 agonist ivuxolimab in advanced cancers. CDR1 SGHAT and CDR2 FQNNGV come from the germline V gene. This CDR3 is 14 amino acids long. V shed 5 bases, J shed 5 bases, and the junction held 6 bases outside the gene matches. Profiled with immunoSEQ multiplex PCR; TCRdb holds only in-frame clones, not every one. The table records 70,000 or so clones, roughly 84% of them present only once. The chain has TRBV11-2 and TRBJ2-1, with 7 bases matching TRBD2. The source is an adult with an advanced solid tumor such as melanoma, head and neck, liver or kidney cancer. Material: CD4+ or CD8+ T cells sorted from blood, obtained in a trial of the OX40 agonist ivuxolimab. The CDR3 region is CASSPASGNNEQFF. In DNA, the CDR3 is TGTGCCAGCAGCCCCGCGAGCGGGAACAATGAGCAGTTCTTC. Combining the CDR3 with reference TRBV11-2 and TRBJ2-1 gives the whole variable domain EAGVAQSPRYKIIEKRQSVAFWCNPISGHATLYWYQQILGQGPKLLIQFQNNGVVDDSQLPKDRFSAERLKGVDSTLKIQPAKLEDSAVYLCASSPASGNNEQFFGPGTRLTVL.